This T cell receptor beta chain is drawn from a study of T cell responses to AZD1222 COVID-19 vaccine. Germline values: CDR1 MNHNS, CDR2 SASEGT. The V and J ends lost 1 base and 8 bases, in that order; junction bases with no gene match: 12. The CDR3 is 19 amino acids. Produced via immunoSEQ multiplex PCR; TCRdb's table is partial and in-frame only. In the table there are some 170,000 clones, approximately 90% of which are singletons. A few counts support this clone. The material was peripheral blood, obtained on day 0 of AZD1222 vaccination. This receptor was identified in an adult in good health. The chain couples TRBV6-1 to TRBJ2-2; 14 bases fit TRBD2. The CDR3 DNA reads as TGTGCCAGCAGTGAAGGCTGGTGGACTAGCGGGAGGCGGAGAGGGGAGCTGTTTTTT. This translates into CASSEGWWTSGRRRGELFF.